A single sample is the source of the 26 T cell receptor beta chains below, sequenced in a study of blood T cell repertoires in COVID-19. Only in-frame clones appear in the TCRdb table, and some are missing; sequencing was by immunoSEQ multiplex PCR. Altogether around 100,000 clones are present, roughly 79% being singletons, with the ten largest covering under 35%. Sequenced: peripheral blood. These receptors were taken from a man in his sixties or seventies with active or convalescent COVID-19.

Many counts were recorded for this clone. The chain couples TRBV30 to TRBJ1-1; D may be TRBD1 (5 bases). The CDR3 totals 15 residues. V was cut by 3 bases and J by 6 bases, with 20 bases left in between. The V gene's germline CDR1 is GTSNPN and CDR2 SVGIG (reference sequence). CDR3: CAWSKGVGAWPEAFF. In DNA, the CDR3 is TGTGCCTGGAGCAAAGGGGTAGGGGCTTGGCCTGAAGCTTTCTTT.

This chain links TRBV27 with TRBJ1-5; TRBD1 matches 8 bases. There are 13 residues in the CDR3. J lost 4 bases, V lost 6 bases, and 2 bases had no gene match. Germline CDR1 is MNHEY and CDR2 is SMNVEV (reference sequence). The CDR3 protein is CASSRTGNQPQHF. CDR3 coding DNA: TGTGCCAGCAGCAGGACAGGGAATCAGCCCCAGCATTTT.

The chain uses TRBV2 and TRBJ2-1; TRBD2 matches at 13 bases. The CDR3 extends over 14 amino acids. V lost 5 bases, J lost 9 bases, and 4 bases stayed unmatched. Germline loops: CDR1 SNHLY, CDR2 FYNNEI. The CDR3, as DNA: TGTGCCAGCAGTCCGACTAGCGGGAGGCGTGAGCAGTTCTTC. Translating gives CASSPTSGRREQFF.

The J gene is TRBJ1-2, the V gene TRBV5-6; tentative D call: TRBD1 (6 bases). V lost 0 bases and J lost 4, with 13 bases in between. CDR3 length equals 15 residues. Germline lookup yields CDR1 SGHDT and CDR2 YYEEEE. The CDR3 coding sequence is TGTGCCAGCAGCTTGGCCCTGACAGGACTCTATGGCTACACCTTC. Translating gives CASSLALTGLYGYTF.

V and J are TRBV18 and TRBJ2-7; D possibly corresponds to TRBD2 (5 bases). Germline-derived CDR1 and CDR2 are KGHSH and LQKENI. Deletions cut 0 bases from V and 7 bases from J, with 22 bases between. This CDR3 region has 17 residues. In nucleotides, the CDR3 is TGTGCCAGCTCACCACCGGCCGGGGAGTGGAGTCTTGGGGAGCAGTACTTC. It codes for CASSPPAGEWSLGEQYF. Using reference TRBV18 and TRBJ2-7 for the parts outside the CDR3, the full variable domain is NAGVMQNPRHLVRRRGQEARLRCSPMKGHSHVYWYRQLPEEGLKFMVYLQKENIIDESGMPKERFSAEFPKEGPSILRIQQVVRGDSAAYFCASSPPAGEWSLGEQYFGPGTRLTVT.

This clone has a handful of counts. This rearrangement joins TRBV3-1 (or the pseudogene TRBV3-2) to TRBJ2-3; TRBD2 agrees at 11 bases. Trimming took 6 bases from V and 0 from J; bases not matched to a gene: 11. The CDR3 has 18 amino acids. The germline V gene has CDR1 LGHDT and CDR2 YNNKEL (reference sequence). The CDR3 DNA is TGTGCCAGCAGTCGTACTAGCGGGAGTGTGAGGAGCACAGATACGCAGTATTTT. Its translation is CASSRTSGSVRSTDTQYF.

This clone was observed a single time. For the CDR3, the DNA is TGTGCCAGCTACAGGACAGTTGGCACTGAAGCTTTCTTT. As protein: CASYRTVGTEAFF. The V gene is TRBV2, the J gene TRBJ1-1; possible D gene TRBD1, 6 bases. The length of the CDR3 is 13 residues. V was pared by 8 bases and J by 4 bases, with 14 bases between. Germline-derived CDR1 and CDR2 are SNHLY and FYNNEI.

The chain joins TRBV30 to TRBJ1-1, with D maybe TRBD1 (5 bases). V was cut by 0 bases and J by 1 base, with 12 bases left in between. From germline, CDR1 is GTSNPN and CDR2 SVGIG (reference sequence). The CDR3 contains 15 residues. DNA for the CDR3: TGTGCCTGGAGTGTACTCAGGCAGGGGAACACTGAAGCTTTCTTT. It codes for CAWSVLRQGNTEAFF.

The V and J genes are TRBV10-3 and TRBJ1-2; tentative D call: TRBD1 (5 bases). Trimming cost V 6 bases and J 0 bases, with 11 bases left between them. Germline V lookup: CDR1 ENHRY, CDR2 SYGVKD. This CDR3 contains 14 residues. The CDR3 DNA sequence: TGTGCCATCAGCGGGGGTGGGACTAACTATGGCTACACCTTC. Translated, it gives CAISGGGTNYGYTF.

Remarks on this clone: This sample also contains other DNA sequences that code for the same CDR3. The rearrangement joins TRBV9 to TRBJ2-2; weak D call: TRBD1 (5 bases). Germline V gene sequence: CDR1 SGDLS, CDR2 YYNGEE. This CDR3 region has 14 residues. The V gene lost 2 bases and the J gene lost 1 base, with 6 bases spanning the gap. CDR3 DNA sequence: TGTGCCAGCAGCGTTACAGGGAACACCGGGGAGCTGTTTTTT. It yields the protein CASSVTGNTGELFF.

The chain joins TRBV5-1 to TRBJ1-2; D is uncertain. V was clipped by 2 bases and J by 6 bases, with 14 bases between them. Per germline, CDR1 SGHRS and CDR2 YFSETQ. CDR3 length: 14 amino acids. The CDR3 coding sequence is TGCGCCAGCAGCTTCACGAGGCCGACCGATGGCTACACCTTC. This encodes CASSFTRPTDGYTF.

CDR3: CASSQERQGIHSGANVLTF. CDR3 in DNA: TGTGCCAGCAGCCAAGAAAGGCAGGGAATTCACTCTGGGGCCAACGTCCTGACTTTC. The rearrangement joins TRBV4-2 to TRBJ2-6, with D possibly matching TRBD1 (5 bases). The V gene lost 0 bases and the J gene lost 0 bases, with 15 bases spanning the gap. Germline V gene lookup returns CDR1 LGHNA and CDR2 YNFKEQ. The CDR3 runs to 19 residues.

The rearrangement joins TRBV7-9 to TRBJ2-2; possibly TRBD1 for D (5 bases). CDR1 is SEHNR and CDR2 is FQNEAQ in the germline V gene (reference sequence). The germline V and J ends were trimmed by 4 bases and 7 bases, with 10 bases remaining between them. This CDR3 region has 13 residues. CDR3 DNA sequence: TGTGCCAGCAGCTCCATGGGGCTCGGGGAGCTGTTTTTT. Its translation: CASSSMGLGELFF. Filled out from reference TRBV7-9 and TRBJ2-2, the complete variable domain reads DTGVSQNPRHKITKRGQNVTFRCDPISEHNRLYWYRQTLGQGPEFLTYFQNEAQLEKSRLLSDRFSAERPKGSFSTLEIQRTEQGDSAMYLCASSSMGLGELFFGEGSRLTVL.

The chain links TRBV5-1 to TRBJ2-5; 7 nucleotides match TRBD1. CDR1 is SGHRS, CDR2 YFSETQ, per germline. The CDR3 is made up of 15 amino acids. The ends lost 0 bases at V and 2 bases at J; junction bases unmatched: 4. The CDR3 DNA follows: TGCGCCAGCAGCTTGGCTACGGGACAGCAAGAGACCCAGTACTTC. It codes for CASSLATGQQETQYF.

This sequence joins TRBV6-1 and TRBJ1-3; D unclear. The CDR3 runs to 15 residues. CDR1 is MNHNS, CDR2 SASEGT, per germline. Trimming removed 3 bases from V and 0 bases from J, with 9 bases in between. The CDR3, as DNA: TGTGCCAGCAGTGAGGAGGAGAGCTCTGGAAACACCATATATTTT. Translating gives CASSEEESSGNTIYF.

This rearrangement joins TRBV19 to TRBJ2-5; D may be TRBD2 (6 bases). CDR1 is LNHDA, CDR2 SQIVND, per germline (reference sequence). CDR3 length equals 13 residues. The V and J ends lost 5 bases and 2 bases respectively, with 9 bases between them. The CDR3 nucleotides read TGTGCCAGTAGTGATGGGGGGCAAGAGACCCAGTACTTC. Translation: CASSDGGQETQYF.

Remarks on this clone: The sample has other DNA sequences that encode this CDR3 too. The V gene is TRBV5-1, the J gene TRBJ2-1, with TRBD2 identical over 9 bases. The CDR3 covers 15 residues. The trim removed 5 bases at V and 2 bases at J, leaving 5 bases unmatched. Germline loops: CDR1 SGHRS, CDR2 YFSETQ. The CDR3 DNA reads TGCGCCAGCAGGAGAGCGGGAGGTCCCTACAATGAGCAGTTCTTC. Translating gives CASRRAGGPYNEQFF.

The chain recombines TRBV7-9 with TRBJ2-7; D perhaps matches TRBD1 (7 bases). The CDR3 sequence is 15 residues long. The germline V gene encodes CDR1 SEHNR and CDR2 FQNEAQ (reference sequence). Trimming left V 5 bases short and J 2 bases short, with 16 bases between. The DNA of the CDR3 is TGTGCCAGCAGCCCATCTGGCAGGGGGGCCTACGAGCAGTACTTC. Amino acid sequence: CASSPSGRGAYEQYF.

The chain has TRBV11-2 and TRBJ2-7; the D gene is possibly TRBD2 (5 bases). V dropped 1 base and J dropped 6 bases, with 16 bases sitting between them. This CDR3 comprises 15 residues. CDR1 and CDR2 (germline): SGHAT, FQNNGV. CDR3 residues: CASSLVAGVSFEQYF. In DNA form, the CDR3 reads TGTGCCAGCAGCTTAGTGGCGGGCGTCTCGTTCGAGCAGTACTTC. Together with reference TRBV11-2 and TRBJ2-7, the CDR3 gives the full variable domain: EAGVAQSPRYKIIEKRQSVAFWCNPISGHATLYWYQQILGQGPKLLIQFQNNGVVDDSQLPKDRFSAERLKGVDSTLKIQPAKLEDSAVYLCASSLVAGVSFEQYFGPGTRLTVT.

The CDR3 is CASSTDRGGDSPLHF. CDR3 sequence (DNA): TGTGCCAGCAGTACCGACAGGGGCGGTGATTCACCCCTCCACTTT. J is TRBJ1-6 and V is TRBV6-5; the match to TRBD1 covers 8 bases. Germline V lookup: CDR1 MNHEY, CDR2 SVGAGI. The CDR3 loop spans 15 amino acids. The J segment lost 8 bases and the V segment lost 5 bases, leaving 8 bases of the junction unmatched.

CDR3: CASSSSGGSPLYEQYF. The CDR3, as DNA: TGTGCCAGCAGCTCTTCTGGGGGCAGCCCTCTCTACGAGCAGTACTTC. This chain connects TRBV5-4 to TRBJ2-7, with a tentative D call TRBD1 (6 bases). V shed 3 bases and J shed 3 bases, with 19 bases lying between them. The V gene's germline CDR1 is SGHNT and CDR2 YYREEE (reference sequence). The CDR3 has 16 amino acids.

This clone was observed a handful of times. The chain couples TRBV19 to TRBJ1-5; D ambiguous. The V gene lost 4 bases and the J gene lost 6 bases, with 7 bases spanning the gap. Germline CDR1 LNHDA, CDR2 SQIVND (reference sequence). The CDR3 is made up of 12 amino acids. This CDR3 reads CASSRSSQPQHF. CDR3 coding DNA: TGTGCCAGTAGTAGGTCGAGTCAGCCCCAGCATTTT. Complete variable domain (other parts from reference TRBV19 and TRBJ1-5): DGGITQSPKYLFRKEGQNVTLSCEQNLNHDAMYWYRQDPGQGLRLIYYSQIVNDFQKGDIAEGYSVSREKKESFPLTVTSAQKNPTAFYLCASSRSSQPQHFGDGTRLSIL.

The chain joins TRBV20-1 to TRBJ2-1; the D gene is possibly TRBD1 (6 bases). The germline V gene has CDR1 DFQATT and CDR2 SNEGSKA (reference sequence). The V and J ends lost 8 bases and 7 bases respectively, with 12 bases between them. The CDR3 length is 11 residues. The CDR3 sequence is CSPIQGNEQFF. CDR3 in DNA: TGCAGTCCCATACAGGGAAATGAGCAGTTCTTC.

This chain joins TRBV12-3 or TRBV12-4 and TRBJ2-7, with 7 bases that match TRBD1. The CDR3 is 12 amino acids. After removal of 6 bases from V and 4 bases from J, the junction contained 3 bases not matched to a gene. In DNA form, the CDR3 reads TGTGCCAGCAGCCCACAGGGGTACGAGCAGTACTTC. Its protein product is CASSPQGYEQYF.

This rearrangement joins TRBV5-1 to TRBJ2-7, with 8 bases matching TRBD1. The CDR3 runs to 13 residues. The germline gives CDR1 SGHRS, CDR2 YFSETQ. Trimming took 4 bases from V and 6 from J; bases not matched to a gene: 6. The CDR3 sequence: CASSPQDRAEQYF. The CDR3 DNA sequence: TGCGCCAGCAGCCCCCAGGACAGGGCCGAGCAGTACTTC.

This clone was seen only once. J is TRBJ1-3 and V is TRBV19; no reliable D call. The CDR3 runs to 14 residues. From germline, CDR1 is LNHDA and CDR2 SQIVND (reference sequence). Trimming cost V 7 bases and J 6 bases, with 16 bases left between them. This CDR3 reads CASTHRGAQNTIYF. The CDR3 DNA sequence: TGTGCCAGTACTCACCGGGGTGCGCAAAACACCATATATTTT.